This T cell receptor beta chain was identified in a study of human T cells and chemical hapten exposure. This sample's time point: pre-sensitization, week 0. This sample's treatment: therapeutic diphenylcyclopropenone sensitization with weekly scalp DPC. TCRdb passed the RACE reads through MiXCR, listing each CDR3 protein once. This sample has approximately 260,000 distinct CDR3 sequences, with 8.6% found just once. The table lists this clonotype with many counts. V lost 3 bases, J lost 2 bases, and 11 bases lay in between. The CDR3 runs to 15 residues. The sample consisted of whole blood, taken in connection with sensitization to the hapten diphenylcyclopropenone (DPC). The chain carries TRBV12-3 or TRBV12-4 and TRBJ2-1; weak D call: TRBD2 (7 bases). The sequence derives from a middle-aged woman with alopecia areata. Some clones in this sample may be carry-over from other donors' samples. For the CDR3, the DNA is TGTGCCAGCAGTTTGGGGGGGGGCCCCTACAATGAGCAGTTCTTC. Amino acid sequence: CASSLGGGPYNEQFF.